The 21 T cell receptor beta chains given below trace back to one sample, sequenced in a study of graft-versus-host responses after intestinal transplantation. Data came from immunoSEQ multiplex PCR; TCRdb stores just in-frame clones and leaves some out. The table shows 80,000 to 100,000 clones, with around 90% occurring only once. No antigen has been assigned to these receptors. The sample in question was unstimulated CD4+ T cells sorted from spleen or lymph node cells, obtained before intestinal transplant. Source of these receptors: a human donor who received an intestinal transplant.

The chain combines TRBV5-5 with TRBJ1-4; tentative D call: TRBD1 (6 bases). V gave up 1 base and J gave up 8 bases, with 12 bases separating them. Germline V CDR1 and CDR2: SGHKS, YYEKEE (reference sequence). CDR3 length: 14 amino acids. The CDR3 is CASSLIQGKEKLFF. CDR3 sequence (DNA): TGTGCCAGCAGCTTGATACAGGGTAAGGAAAAACTGTTTTTT.

The chain uses TRBV7-2 and TRBJ1-5; no clear D. Germline V gene data show CDR1 as SGHTA and CDR2 as FQGNSA. The V end lost 5 bases, the J end lost 0 bases, and 11 bases lay between the germline ends. The length of the CDR3 is 15 residues. This CDR3 is CASSDGWISNQPQHF. CDR3 DNA: TGTGCCAGCAGCGACGGGTGGATTAGCAATCAGCCCCAGCATTTT. The full variable domain, its missing parts supplied by reference TRBV7-2 and TRBJ1-5, is GAGVSQSPSNKVTEKGKDVELRCDPISGHTALYWYRQSLGQGLEFLIYFQGNSAPDKSGLPSDRFSAERTGGSVSTLTIQRTQQEDSAVYLCASSDGWISNQPQHFGDGTRLSIL.

This clone has only a few counts. The chain is built from TRBV5-5 and TRBJ1-1; D might be TRBD1 (6 bases). The CDR3 runs to 15 residues. The V gene lost 4 bases and the J gene lost 6 bases, with 19 bases spanning the gap. Per the germline V gene, CDR1 is SGHKS and CDR2 is YYEKEE (reference sequence). The DNA for the CDR3 is TGTGCCAGCAGCCCGACGACAGGCCGTGGGGCTGAAGCTTTCTTT. It codes for CASSPTTGRGAEAFF.

V gene TRBV30 combines with J gene TRBJ2-7; maybe TRBD2 (6 bases). Between the trimmed V and J ends, which lost 3 bases and 3 bases, there was a span of 18 bases. The CDR3 is made up of 15 amino acids. Germline-derived CDR1 and CDR2 are GTSNPN and SVGIG (reference sequence). CDR3 sequence reads: CAWRQLGGPGYEQYF. CDR3 nucleotide sequence: TGTGCCTGGAGACAATTAGGAGGGCCGGGCTACGAGCAGTACTTC.

The chain links TRBV27 to TRBJ2-7, with D maybe TRBD1 (5 bases). CDR1 MNHEY and CDR2 SMNVEV come from the germline V gene (reference sequence). The CDR3 length is 14 residues. V was pared by 5 bases and J by 3 bases, with 14 bases between. CDR3 sequence reads: CASSPKTEIYEQYF. CDR3 nucleotide sequence: TGTGCCAGCAGTCCAAAGACAGAAATCTACGAGCAGTACTTC.

V is TRBV4-2 and J is TRBJ2-3; TRBD1 aligns across 11 bases. The trim removed 0 bases at V and 3 bases at J, leaving 2 bases unmatched. Germline V gene lookup returns CDR1 LGHNA and CDR2 YNFKEQ. CDR3 length: 16 amino acids. CDR3: CASSQEDRGLTDTQYF. DNA of the CDR3: TGTGCCAGCAGCCAAGAGGACAGGGGGCTAACAGATACGCAGTATTTT.

The V call is TRBV4-1, the J call TRBJ2-3; D is uncertain. CDR3 length: 16 residues. Germline CDR1 is MGHRA and CDR2 is YSYEKL. Between the trimmed V and J ends, which lost 1 base and 5 bases, there was a span of 16 bases. The CDR3 protein is CASSQVNSAVKDTQYF. The CDR3 coding sequence is TGCGCCAGCAGCCAAGTCAATAGTGCGGTAAAAGATACGCAGTATTTT.

V and J are TRBV7-3 and TRBJ1-2, with D possibly TRBD1 on 6 matching bases. The ends were cut back, 5 bases at V and 0 bases at J, with 13 bases in the middle. CDR3 size: 15 residues. Per germline, CDR1 SGHTA and CDR2 FQGTGA. In nucleotides, the CDR3 is TGTGCCAGCAGCCCCGGGACACTAGCTAACTATGGCTACACCTTC. The encoded protein is CASSPGTLANYGYTF. The whole variable domain, filled in from reference TRBV7-3 and TRBJ1-2, reads GAGVSQTPSNKVTEKGKYVELRCDPISGHTALYWYRQSLGQGPEFLIYFQGTGAADDSGLPNDRFFAVRPEGSVSTLKIQRTERGDSAVYLCASSPGTLANYGYTFGSGTRLTVV.

The sample holds a few counts of this clone. Here the CDR3 reads CASSRGAGEQYF. CDR3 DNA: TGTGCCAGCAGCCGGGGGGCGGGCGAGCAGTACTTC. The chain combines TRBV5-6 with TRBJ2-7; possibly TRBD2 for D (7 bases). Per germline, CDR1 SGHDT and CDR2 YYEEEE. The V gene lost 4 bases and the J gene lost 6 bases, with 11 bases spanning the gap. This CDR3 is 12 amino acids long.

The chain recombines TRBV11-2 with TRBJ1-2, with no clear D. Trimming took 1 base from V and 8 from J, leaving 17 bases between them. CDR3 length: 15 amino acids. The germline CDR1 and CDR2 sequences are SGHAT and FQNNGV. Here the CDR3 DNA reads TGTGCCAGCAGCTTAGGCACGGCAGGTGTCAGAGGCTACACCTTC. This sequence encodes CASSLGTAGVRGYTF.

In nucleotides, the CDR3 is TGTGCCAGCAGCCCGAGACAGGGGTGGAGTGAAAAACTGTTTTTT. Translation: CASSPRQGWSEKLFF. The V call is TRBV9, the J call TRBJ1-4; TRBD1 aligns across 8 bases. Germline V CDR1 and CDR2: SGDLS, YYNGEE. The CDR3 is made up of 15 amino acids. V lost 4 bases to trimming and J lost 7 bases; unmatched junction nucleotides: 9.

V is TRBV30 and J is TRBJ2-7; 9 bases line up with TRBD1. The CDR3 consists of 14 residues. Trimming at V came to 2 bases and at J to 0 bases, leaving 2 bases not matched to a gene. Germline assignment: CDR1 GTSNPN and CDR2 SVGIG (reference sequence). The CDR3 coding sequence is TGTGCCTGGAGTTGGGGACAGGGCTCCTACGAGCAGTACTTC. It yields the protein CAWSWGQGSYEQYF.

This chain links TRBV5-4 with TRBJ1-1, with D perhaps matching TRBD1 (5 bases). V was shortened by 3 bases and J by 1 base, with 13 bases between the two germline ends. Germline assignment: CDR1 SGHNT and CDR2 YYREEE (reference sequence). The CDR3 totals 15 residues. The CDR3 coding sequence is TGTGCCAGCAGCTCCCCCCTCGGGGGGAACACTGAAGCTTTCTTT. This sequence encodes CASSSPLGGNTEAFF.

J is TRBJ2-7 and V is TRBV7-9; TRBD1 matches 9 bases. This CDR3 has 16 residues. Germline V gene data show CDR1 as SEHNR and CDR2 as FQNEAQ (reference sequence). Trimming took 1 base from V and 1 from J; bases not matched to a gene: 5. The CDR3 protein is CASSLGKGTGSYEQYF. For the CDR3, the DNA is TGTGCCAGCAGCTTAGGCAAGGGGACAGGGTCCTACGAGCAGTACTTC.

The chain recombines TRBV5-1 with TRBJ2-5, with 8 bases that match TRBD1. This CDR3 is 15 amino acids long. Trimming took 6 bases from V and 5 from J; bases not matched to a gene: 12. Germline V gene sequence: CDR1 SGHRS, CDR2 YFSETQ. CDR3 coding DNA: TGCGCCAGCATACTCGGACAGGGAATTGTTGAGACCCAGTACTTC. Residues: CASILGQGIVETQYF.

The chain has TRBV5-3 and TRBJ2-1; TRBD2 might be the D (5 bases). TRBV5-3 belongs to the ORF category, with a function that is uncertain. This CDR3 is built from 14 residues. The V and J ends lost 6 bases and 5 bases respectively, with 15 bases between them. CDR3 protein: CARMSLRGNNEQFF. The CDR3 region has the DNA TGTGCCAGAATGTCCCTAAGAGGGAACAATGAGCAGTTCTTC.

This chain links TRBV4-2 with TRBJ2-3; 13 bases are a match to TRBD2. J lost 2 bases, V lost 5 bases, and 4 bases had no gene match. This CDR3 region has 16 residues. Germline loops: CDR1 LGHNA, CDR2 YNFKEQ. The CDR3 region is CASSVGLAGPTDTQYF. CDR3 bases: TGTGCCAGCAGCGTGGGACTAGCGGGGCCCACAGATACGCAGTATTTT.

The chain joins TRBV5-1 to TRBJ2-3; 14 bases align to TRBD2. Trimming took 4 bases from V and 2 from J; bases not matched to a gene: 6. This CDR3 is 17 amino acids long. CDR1 is SGHRS and CDR2 is YFSETQ in the germline V gene. DNA of the CDR3: TGCGCCAGCAGCGCTCGACTAGCGGGGGGGCTCACAGATACGCAGTATTTT. Translating gives CASSARLAGGLTDTQYF.

The V and J genes are TRBV6-1 and TRBJ2-1; 7 nucleotides agree with TRBD1. V lost 2 bases, J lost 4 bases, and 5 bases stayed unmatched. Germline loops: CDR1 MNHNS, CDR2 SASEGT. The CDR3 loop spans 15 amino acids. CDR3 protein: CASSESGGPYNEQFF. The CDR3 DNA reads TGTGCCAGCAGTGAATCAGGGGGTCCTTACAATGAGCAGTTCTTC.

The J gene is TRBJ1-2, the V gene TRBV6-5; 10 bases agree with TRBD1. V was clipped by 6 bases and J by 5 bases; unmatched bases: 6. The germline V gene has CDR1 MNHEY and CDR2 SVGAGI. The CDR3 contains 14 residues. The CDR3, as DNA: TGTGCCAGCAGCAAGGACAGGGGGAGTTATGGCTACACCTTC. The encoded protein is CASSKDRGSYGYTF.

The J gene is TRBJ1-2, the V gene TRBV18; 7 bases align to TRBD1. This CDR3 is built from 16 residues. V lost 4 bases to trimming and J lost 3 bases; unmatched junction nucleotides: 11. Germline-derived CDR1 and CDR2 are KGHSH and LQKENI. The CDR3: CASSQVGDRGDYGYTF. For the CDR3, the DNA is TGTGCCAGCTCACAAGTAGGGGACAGAGGAGACTATGGCTACACCTTC.